Shown below are 20 T cell receptor beta chains from a single sample sequenced in a study of T cell responses to AZD1222 COVID-19 vaccine. This table comes from immunoSEQ multiplex PCR, and its TCRdb copy is limited to in-frame clones, with some not included. Of fewer than 85,000 clones in the sample, more than 70% were seen once. The sequencing here drew on peripheral blood, taken on day 0 of AZD1222 vaccination. All receptors derive from an adult in good health.

The J gene is TRBJ2-7, the V gene TRBV5-6; 7 bases are a match to TRBD1. Germline lookup yields CDR1 SGHDT and CDR2 YYEEEE. This CDR3 contains 13 residues. V gave up 4 bases and J gave up 2 bases; unmatched junction bases: 3. The CDR3 spells CASSPGQTYEQYF. The DNA of the CDR3 is TGTGCCAGCAGCCCGGGACAGACCTACGAGCAGTACTTC.

The genes are TRBV7-2 and TRBJ1-3, with D hard to call. V lost 0 bases and J lost 4, with 7 bases in between. The CDR3 extends over 14 amino acids. Germline V gene data show CDR1 as SGHTA and CDR2 as FQGNSA. CDR3 protein: CASSLAGSGNTIYF. In DNA, the CDR3 is TGTGCCAGCAGCTTAGCGGGGTCGGGAAACACCATATATTTT.

This clone was picked up a small number of times. The chain recombines TRBV18 with TRBJ2-4; perhaps D is TRBD1 or TRBD2 (6 bases each). The V gene lost 2 bases and the J gene lost 5 bases, with 7 bases spanning the gap. The CDR3 spans 13 residues. The germline V gene has CDR1 KGHSH and CDR2 LQKENI. CDR3 nucleotides: TGTGCCAGCTCACCAGGGGGGCAAAACATTCAGTACTTC. This encodes CASSPGGQNIQYF.

V is TRBV27 and J is TRBJ2-7; D might be TRBD1 (6 bases). The CDR3 is 15 residues long. Germline CDR1 reads MNHEY; CDR2 reads SMNVEV (reference sequence). V lost 4 bases and J 3 bases, leaving 16 bases between the germline ends. Here the CDR3 DNA reads TGTGCCAGCAGTTCCCTACAGGGTCAGAACTACGAGCAGTACTTC. Translation gives CASSSLQGQNYEQYF.

The CDR3 DNA follows: TGTGCCAGCAGTACAAAACACGGACAGGGGGCGCGTACAGATACGCAGTATTTT. Its translation: CASSTKHGQGARTDTQYF. The chain recombines TRBV25-1 with TRBJ2-3, with TRBD1 matching over 11 bases. Trimming took 5 bases from V and 3 from J; bases not matched to a gene: 13. This CDR3 has 18 amino acids. Germline V lookup: CDR1 MGHDK, CDR2 SYGVNS.

The chain employs TRBV27 and TRBJ1-3; no firm D call. Trimming shortened V by 2 bases and J by 0 bases, and 8 bases separated the two germline ends. Germline V gene sequence: CDR1 MNHEY, CDR2 SMNVEV (reference sequence). The CDR3 loop spans 15 amino acids. CDR3 DNA sequence: TGTGCCAGCAGTTTAAGCCGGAGCTCTGGAAACACCATATATTTT. It encodes CASSLSRSSGNTIYF.

The chain joins TRBV6-1 to TRBJ1-2; tentative D call: TRBD1 (6 bases). This CDR3 is built from 13 residues. From germline, CDR1 is MNHNS and CDR2 SASEGT. Trimming took 1 base from V and 7 from J, leaving 10 bases between them. CDR3 protein: CASSEEAGAGYTF. For the CDR3, the DNA is TGTGCCAGCAGTGAAGAGGCAGGGGCTGGCTACACCTTC.

This clone appeared a single time. The V call is TRBV3-1 (or the pseudogene TRBV3-2), the J call TRBJ2-5; 8 positions match TRBD2. This CDR3 has 13 amino acids. Germline values: CDR1 LGHDT, CDR2 YNNKEL (reference sequence). Unmatched junction bases numbered 6, after V lost 10 bases and J lost 2 bases. The CDR3 protein is CATGTRLQETQYF. In DNA form, the CDR3 reads TGTGCCACAGGGACTAGATTACAAGAGACCCAGTACTTC.

V is TRBV6-6 and J is TRBJ1-6; tentatively, D is TRBD1 (5 bases). Germline V gene lookup returns CDR1 MNHNY and CDR2 SVGAGI (reference sequence). The CDR3 length is 14 residues. V was trimmed by 0 bases and J by 9 bases, leaving 9 bases between them. The DNA for the CDR3 is TGTGCCAGCAGTTACTCCGCAGGGCGTTCACCCCTCCACTTT. This codes for CASSYSAGRSPLHF.

The CDR3 bases are TGCGCCAGCAGTCAGCGTTGGCCCTCGAAAGGCGGCTACACCTTC. Amino acid sequence: CASSQRWPSKGGYTF. This chain connects TRBV23-1 to TRBJ1-2; D not certain. TRBV23-1 is classed as an ORF, of uncertain function. V dropped 3 bases and J dropped 8 bases, with 19 bases sitting between them. The CDR3 is made up of 15 amino acids.

The chain uses TRBV18 and TRBJ2-1, with D possibly TRBD1 on 5 matching bases. The V and J ends lost 3 bases and 6 bases respectively, with 12 bases between them. The CDR3 has 14 amino acids. The germline V gene has CDR1 KGHSH and CDR2 LQKENI. The CDR3 loop reads CASSPDPQGNEQFF. In nucleotides, the CDR3 is TGTGCCAGCTCACCCGACCCCCAGGGCAATGAGCAGTTCTTC.

This clone occurred a few times. J is TRBJ2-7 and V is TRBV5-1; maybe TRBD2 (6 bases). The V gene's germline CDR1 is SGHRS and CDR2 YFSETQ. The CDR3 has 15 amino acids. Trimming removed 5 bases at V and 0 bases at J, with 15 bases between. CDR3 protein: CASRQSPGSSYEQYF. CDR3 sequence (DNA): TGCGCCAGCAGGCAATCTCCCGGGAGCTCCTACGAGCAGTACTTC.

The rearrangement links TRBV19 to TRBJ1-1; 8 bases align to TRBD1. This CDR3 is built from 14 residues. The ends lost 6 bases at V and 0 bases at J; junction bases unmatched: 3. From germline, CDR1 is LNHDA and CDR2 SQIVND (reference sequence). The CDR3 nucleotides are TGTGCCAGTAGCGGGACAGGACTGAACACTGAAGCTTTCTTT. This translates into CASSGTGLNTEAFF.

This chain connects TRBV4-2 to TRBJ1-1; D ambiguous. Germline values: CDR1 LGHNA, CDR2 YNFKEQ. The CDR3 length is 14 residues. The V end was cut by 4 bases, the J end by 6 bases, with 15 bases between. DNA of the CDR3: TGTGCCAGCAGCCTAATGGACGGCGGGGCTGAAGCTTTCTTT. Its translation is CASSLMDGGAEAFF.

V is TRBV5-1 and J is TRBJ1-5, with D perhaps TRBD1 (5 bases). The ends were cut back, 0 bases at V and 9 bases at J, with 7 bases in the middle. This CDR3 comprises 12 residues. Looked up from germline, CDR1 is SGHRS and CDR2 is YFSETQ. The CDR3 here is CASSLAGGPQHF. CDR3 bases: TGCGCCAGCAGCTTGGCCGGGGGGCCCCAGCATTTT.

CDR3 nucleotides: TGCAGCGTTTGCAGGGGTCTGAACACTGAAGCTTTCTTT. It specifies CSVCRGLNTEAFF. This chain joins TRBV29-1 and TRBJ1-1, with D tentatively TRBD1 (6 bases). CDR1 is SQVTM, CDR2 ANQGSEA, per germline. CDR3 length: 13 amino acids. Trimming cost V 5 bases and J 0 bases, with 10 bases left between them.

The chain has TRBV18 and TRBJ1-5; perhaps TRBD1 as D (6 bases). CDR1 is KGHSH and CDR2 is LQKENI in the germline V gene. The V end lost 3 bases, the J end lost 5 bases, and 20 bases lay between the germline ends. This CDR3 is built from 17 residues. CDR3 in amino acids: CASSPSGAGAGYQPQHF. The CDR3 DNA follows: TGTGCCAGCTCACCCTCGGGGGCAGGGGCCGGGTATCAGCCCCAGCATTTT.

The V and J genes are TRBV9 and TRBJ1-1, with a possible D match to TRBD1 (6 bases). From germline, CDR1 is SGDLS and CDR2 YYNGEE. The CDR3 is 14 residues long. Trimming cost V 3 bases and J 2 bases, with 11 bases left between them. The CDR3 DNA reads as TGTGCCAGCAGCGCCCTGGGGGGCAACACTGAAGCTTTCTTT. It encodes CASSALGGNTEAFF.

Turning to this clone: Distinct nucleotide sequences in the sample also encode this CDR3. This chain's CDR3 is CASSTGTSYEQYF. The DNA of the CDR3 is TGTGCCAGCAGTACGGGGACTAGCTACGAGCAGTACTTC. The gene calls are TRBV27 and TRBJ2-7; the match to TRBD2 covers 8 bases. This CDR3 is built from 13 residues. The germline CDR1 and CDR2 sequences are MNHEY and SMNVEV (reference sequence). J lost 3 bases, V lost 5 bases, and 3 bases had no gene match.

The chain recombines TRBV15 with TRBJ2-7; D possibly corresponds to TRBD2 (6 bases). Trimming removed 1 base at V and 1 base at J, with 17 bases between. The CDR3 totals 17 residues. Looked up from germline, CDR1 is LNHNV and CDR2 is YYDKDF (reference sequence). The CDR3 DNA follows: TGTGCCACCAGCAGAGGGGTCTTTGGCGGGATTTCCTACGAGCAGTACTTC. Protein: CATSRGVFGGISYEQYF.